A single sample is the source of the 28 T cell receptor beta chains below, sequenced in a study of T-cell reconstitution after alpha-beta-depleted transplantation in children. The library targeted TCRbeta and was prepared with unique molecular identifiers. One entry per CDR3 protein results from TCRdb running MiXCR on the PCR reads. This sample yields roughly 340,000 distinct CDR3 sequences, of which around 15% are seen a single time; 35% to 50% belongs to the top ten. The sequenced sample was PBMCs, mostly from graft donor cells, obtained 360 days after TCRalphabeta/CD19-depleted stem cell transplant. The receptors come from a male patient under 10 years old who had a stem cell transplant for acute lymphoblastic leukemia, so the T cells may come from the graft donor.

The CDR3 protein is CASSPERDSMWNEQFF. The CDR3 nucleotides read TGTGCCAGCAGCCCAGAGCGGGACTCTATGTGGAATGAGCAGTTCTTC. The gene calls are TRBV28 and TRBJ2-1, with 7 nucleotides matching TRBD2. Germline V CDR1 and CDR2: MDHEN, SYDVKM. CDR3 length equals 16 residues. J gave up 7 bases and V 6 bases, and 15 bases lay outside the gene matches. Based on the CDR3 plus reference TRBV28 and TRBJ2-1, the full variable domain is DVKVTQSSRYLVKRTGEKVFLECVQDMDHENMFWYRQDPGLGLRLIYFSYDVKMKEKGDIPEGYSVSREKKERFSLILESASTNQTSMYLCASSPERDSMWNEQFFGPGTRLTVL.

In its sample, this clonotype was seen a few times. V usage is TRBV28 and J usage is TRBJ1-2; perhaps TRBD1 as D (6 bases). Trimming stripped 4 bases from V and 6 bases from J, with 18 bases between. The CDR3 loop spans 15 amino acids. Germline V gene sequence: CDR1 MDHEN, CDR2 SYDVKM. CDR3 coding DNA: TGTGCCAGCAGTTCATACACCGGGACACTTAATGGCTACACCTTC. Its translation is CASSSYTGTLNGYTF.

The chain carries TRBV29-1 and TRBJ2-2, with D unclear. V gave up 3 bases and J gave up 1 base, with 9 bases separating them. This CDR3 has 14 residues. CDR1 SQVTM and CDR2 ANQGSEA come from the germline V gene. CDR3 in DNA: TGCAGCGTTGAGGTCTACGGGAACACCGGGGAGCTGTTTTTT. It yields the protein CSVEVYGNTGELFF.

The chain is built from TRBV12-3 or TRBV12-4 and TRBJ2-3; D uncertain. The ends were cut back, 2 bases at V and 2 bases at J, with 8 bases in the middle. The CDR3 runs to 14 residues. CDR3 in DNA: TGTGCCAGCAGTTTAATTAGCAACACAGATACGCAGTATTTT. Amino acids: CASSLISNTDTQYF.

This clonotype has just a few counts. The chain has TRBV28 and TRBJ2-7, with a weak D call TRBD2 (5 bases). This CDR3 has 15 amino acids. V shed 0 bases and J shed 0 bases, with 9 bases lying between them. Germline V gives CDR1 MDHEN, CDR2 SYDVKM. The CDR3, as DNA: TGTGCCAGCAGTTTATGGAGGGTTCACTCCTACGAGCAGTACTTC. Its protein product is CASSLWRVHSYEQYF. Based on the CDR3 plus reference TRBV28 and TRBJ2-7, the full variable domain is DVKVTQSSRYLVKRTGEKVFLECVQDMDHENMFWYRQDPGLGLRLIYFSYDVKMKEKGDIPEGYSVSREKKERFSLILESASTNQTSMYLCASSLWRVHSYEQYFGPGTRLTVT.

This clonotype was seen many times. The J gene is TRBJ2-1, the V gene TRBV5-1; TRBD1 matches at 9 bases. The CDR3 spans 15 residues. Germline CDR1 reads SGHRS; CDR2 reads YFSETQ. V lost 0 bases to trimming and J lost 9 bases; unmatched junction nucleotides: 7. The CDR3 region is CASSLAGQGHGEQFF. CDR3 nucleotides: TGCGCCAGCAGCTTGGCCGGACAGGGGCACGGTGAGCAGTTCTTC.

This clonotype was counted between two and nine times. This chain uses TRBV28 with TRBJ2-7; D may match TRBD1 or TRBD2 (5 bases each). Trimming stripped 5 bases from V and 3 bases from J, with 20 bases between. The CDR3 covers 16 residues. Germline V gives CDR1 MDHEN, CDR2 SYDVKM. The CDR3: CASSPLTGPADYEQYF. The CDR3, as DNA: TGTGCCAGCAGTCCCTTAACGGGGCCCGCGGACTACGAGCAGTACTTC.

The rearrangement uses TRBV29-1 and TRBJ1-1, with D hard to call. This CDR3 has 14 residues. V was clipped by 5 bases and J by 7 bases, with 20 bases between them. CDR1 and CDR2 (germline): SQVTM, ANQGSEA. The CDR3 loop is CSVRPGSGPGEAFF. CDR3 DNA sequence: TGCAGCGTTCGACCCGGGTCCGGGCCCGGTGAAGCTTTCTTT.

Many counts were recorded for this clonotype. The chain links TRBV5-6 to TRBJ1-2; D remains ambiguous. The CDR3 sequence is 13 residues long. V lost 4 bases and J lost 7, with 14 bases in between. Per the germline V gene, CDR1 is SGHDT and CDR2 is YYEEEE. CDR3 nucleotide sequence: TGTGCCAGCAGCCAAGCGGGTATCCTTGGCTACACCTTC. As protein: CASSQAGILGYTF.

This clonotype has only a few counts. V is TRBV7-2 and J is TRBJ1-2, with 7 bases matching TRBD1. Germline CDR1 and CDR2: SGHTA and FQGNSA. Germline trimming cut 1 base from V and 4 bases from J; bases unmatched to any gene: 3. The CDR3 is made up of 14 amino acids. This CDR3 reads CASSLEAGGYGYTF. The DNA for the CDR3 is TGTGCCAGCAGCTTAGAGGCAGGGGGCTATGGCTACACCTTC. The whole variable domain, remainder taken from reference TRBV7-2 and TRBJ1-2, is GAGVSQSPSNKVTEKGKDVELRCDPISGHTALYWYRQSLGQGLEFLIYFQGNSAPDKSGLPSDRFSAERTGGSVSTLTIQRTQQEDSAVYLCASSLEAGGYGYTFGSGTRLTVV.

As concerns this clonotype: This may be a read error, as it is one base from a much larger clone. The CDR3 sequence is CASSRQGINEKLFF. For the CDR3, the DNA is TGTGCCAGCAGCCGACAGGGGATTAATGAAAAACTGTTTTTT. J is TRBJ1-4 and V is TRBV7-9, with 8 bases lining up with TRBD1. Germline trimming cut 5 bases from V and 4 bases from J; bases unmatched to any gene: 3. Germline values: CDR1 SEHNR, CDR2 FQNEAQ (reference sequence). CDR3 length: 14 amino acids.

This clonotype was observed a handful of times. The chain uses TRBV30 and TRBJ2-5, with D unresolved. This CDR3 has 13 residues. CDR1 and CDR2 from the germline V gene are GTSNPN and SVGIG (reference sequence). The germline V and J ends were trimmed by 7 bases and 7 bases, with 19 bases remaining between them. The CDR3 nucleotides read TGTGCCTCCATGGGCAGGATGCCGGGGACCCAGTACTTC. It encodes CASMGRMPGTQYF.

There are many counts of this clonotype. This sequence joins TRBV5-1 and TRBJ2-5; no clear D. The CDR3 totals 14 residues. Germline assignment: CDR1 SGHRS and CDR2 YFSETQ. V was cut by 4 bases and J by 2 bases, with 12 bases left in between. CDR3 sequence reads: CASSPFFIQETQYF. DNA of the CDR3: TGCGCCAGCAGCCCCTTCTTTATTCAAGAGACCCAGTACTTC.

This chain connects TRBV15 to TRBJ2-1; tentatively, D is TRBD2 (5 bases). CDR1 and CDR2 (germline): LNHNV, YYDKDF (reference sequence). V was clipped by 6 bases and J by 10 bases, with 19 bases between them. The CDR3 is made up of 14 amino acids. The CDR3 nucleotides read TGTGCCACCAGTCAGCGTCATACGGGGATCGAGCAGTTCTTC. Translating it yields CATSQRHTGIEQFF.

The J gene is TRBJ1-4, the V gene TRBV20-1; TRBD1 is a possible D gene (6 bases). Germline loops: CDR1 DFQATT, CDR2 SNEGSKA (reference sequence). The CDR3 runs 16 residues. V lost 1 base and J lost 8, with 20 bases in between. The CDR3 nucleotides are TGCAGTGCTAGAGCCCTGGGCGGGGGCGCGGAGGAAAAACTGTTTTTT. Translation: CSARALGGGAEEKLFF.

The chain combines TRBV4-1 with TRBJ2-3; 9 bases are a match to TRBD2. This CDR3 is built from 16 residues. The trim removed 0 bases at V and 3 bases at J, leaving 4 bases unmatched. Germline V lookup: CDR1 MGHRA, CDR2 YSYEKL. The CDR3 bases are TGCGCCAGCAGCCAAGAAAGCGGGAGGTGGACAGATACGCAGTATTTT. Its protein is CASSQESGRWTDTQYF.

The V call is TRBV20-1, the J call TRBJ1-5; D not resolved. Trimming left V 3 bases short and J 1 base short, with 7 bases between. CDR1 and CDR2 from the germline V gene are DFQATT and SNEGSKA (reference sequence). The CDR3 covers 13 residues. The CDR3 nucleotides are TGCAGTGCTAGTCGGGGAAGCAATCAGCCCCAGCATTTT. This sequence encodes CSASRGSNQPQHF.

This clonotype was seen more than once but under ten times. The rearrangement links TRBV29-1 to TRBJ2-1, with 8 bases aligning to TRBD2. V trimming: 4 bases; J trimming: 0 bases; junction bases outside the gene matches: 8. The CDR3 is made up of 16 amino acids. The germline V gene has CDR1 SQVTM and CDR2 ANQGSEA. CDR3 sequence: CSVVGGEPLSYNEQFF. DNA of the CDR3: TGCAGCGTTGTCGGGGGGGAACCGCTCTCCTACAATGAGCAGTTCTTC.

Only a few counts were recorded for this clonotype. This chain connects TRBV14 to TRBJ2-1, with 14 bases identical to TRBD2. This CDR3 has 18 amino acids. Trimming removed 0 bases from V and 8 bases from J; junction bases left unmatched: 9. From germline, CDR1 is SGHDN and CDR2 FVKESK. The CDR3 coding sequence is TGTGCCAGCAGCCAAGAGGTGTTGGGACTAGCGGGAGTTGATGAGCAGTTCTTC. This codes for CASSQEVLGLAGVDEQFF.

In this sample, this clonotype turned up a few times. This chain connects TRBV12-3 or TRBV12-4 to TRBJ2-6; D is undetermined. The CDR3 sequence is 14 residues long. The ends were cut back, 5 bases at V and 0 bases at J, with 5 bases in the middle. The CDR3 DNA sequence: TGTGCCAGCAGTGCGTACTCTGGGGCCAACGTCCTGACTTTC. Its translation is CASSAYSGANVLTF.

This clonotype was counted once. The chain is built from TRBV11-2 and TRBJ2-2, with D perhaps matching TRBD1 (5 bases). The CDR3 consists of 18 residues. Trimming shortened V by 3 bases and J by 6 bases, and 23 bases separated the two germline ends. CDR1 and CDR2 from the germline V gene are SGHAT and FQNNGV. For the CDR3, the DNA is TGTGCCAGCAGCTTCGGTACGCTTCGCAGGGTGGTTCCCGGGGAGCTGTTTTTT. Its translation is CASSFGTLRRVVPGELFF.

This clonotype has only a few counts. The chain combines TRBV28 with TRBJ2-3; TRBD2 matches 7 bases. The ends lost 2 bases at V and 2 bases at J; junction bases unmatched: 4. The germline gives CDR1 MDHEN, CDR2 SYDVKM. This CDR3 is built from 15 residues. CDR3 sequence: CASSLGGLITDTQYF. The DNA of the CDR3 is TGTGCCAGCAGTTTAGGGGGACTAATCACAGATACGCAGTATTTT.

The chain's CDR3 is CASRIQGAYGYTF. The CDR3 DNA sequence: TGTGCCAGCAGAATACAGGGGGCCTATGGCTACACCTTC. V gene TRBV28 combines with J gene TRBJ1-2; 9 bases line up with TRBD1. Germline loops: CDR1 MDHEN, CDR2 SYDVKM. This CDR3 has 13 amino acids. The V gene end was trimmed by 6 bases and the J gene end by 4 bases; junction bases not matched to a gene: 3.

In this sample, this clonotype turned up a few times. This chain joins TRBV5-1 and TRBJ1-1; perhaps TRBD1 as D (6 bases). With 6 bases removed from V and 2 bases from J, the gap between germline ends came to 17 bases. CDR1 is SGHRS and CDR2 is YFSETQ in the germline V gene. The CDR3 spans 15 residues. This chain's CDR3 is CASTAGTSLNTEAFF. DNA for the CDR3: TGCGCCAGCACGGCCGGGACATCCCTAAACACTGAAGCTTTCTTT.

This clonotype was counted between two and nine times. This chain links TRBV10-2 with TRBJ2-5; no reliable D call. Germline V CDR1 and CDR2: WSHSY, SAAADI. Trimming took off 2 bases at V and 1 base at J, with 14 bases between the two ends. The CDR3 totals 16 residues. The CDR3 protein is CASSEDTSPVQETQYF. CDR3 in DNA: TGCGCCAGCAGTGAGGACACCTCCCCTGTCCAAGAGACCCAGTACTTC.

This clonotype was picked up a small number of times. This chain uses TRBV28 with TRBJ2-7; 8 bases are shared with TRBD2. The CDR3 totals 18 residues. Germline loops: CDR1 MDHEN, CDR2 SYDVKM. The V and J ends lost 4 bases and 4 bases, in that order; junction bases with no gene match: 18. Here the CDR3 reads CASSSRTSPDFDPYEQYF. CDR3 nucleotide sequence: TGTGCCAGCAGTTCTAGGACTAGCCCTGATTTCGATCCTTACGAGCAGTACTTC.

This chain connects TRBV3-1 to TRBJ1-1; D gene uncertain. This CDR3 is 14 amino acids long. Germline loops: CDR1 LGHDT, CDR2 YNNKEL (reference sequence). V was pared by 3 bases and J by 4 bases, with 12 bases between. The CDR3 DNA reads as TGTGCCAGCAGCCAGATGGGTCACCCCACTGAAGCTTTCTTT. Its protein is CASSQMGHPTEAFF.

This clonotype occurred a few times. This chain uses TRBV5-1 with TRBJ2-7; TRBD1 or TRBD2 may be the D gene (5 bases each). CDR1 is SGHRS and CDR2 is YFSETQ in the germline V gene. This CDR3 region has 13 residues. Trimming took off 3 bases at V and 1 base at J, with 8 bases between the two ends. The chain's CDR3 is CASSSGPSYEQYF. Here the CDR3 DNA reads TGCGCCAGCAGCTCGGGACCGTCCTACGAGCAGTACTTC. The full variable domain, rest sourced from reference TRBV5-1 and TRBJ2-7, is KAGVTQTPRYLIKTRGQQVTLSCSPISGHRSVSWYQQTPGQGLQFLFEYFSETQRNKGNFPGRFSGRQFSNSRSEMNVSTLELGDSALYLCASSSGPSYEQYFGPGTRLTVT.